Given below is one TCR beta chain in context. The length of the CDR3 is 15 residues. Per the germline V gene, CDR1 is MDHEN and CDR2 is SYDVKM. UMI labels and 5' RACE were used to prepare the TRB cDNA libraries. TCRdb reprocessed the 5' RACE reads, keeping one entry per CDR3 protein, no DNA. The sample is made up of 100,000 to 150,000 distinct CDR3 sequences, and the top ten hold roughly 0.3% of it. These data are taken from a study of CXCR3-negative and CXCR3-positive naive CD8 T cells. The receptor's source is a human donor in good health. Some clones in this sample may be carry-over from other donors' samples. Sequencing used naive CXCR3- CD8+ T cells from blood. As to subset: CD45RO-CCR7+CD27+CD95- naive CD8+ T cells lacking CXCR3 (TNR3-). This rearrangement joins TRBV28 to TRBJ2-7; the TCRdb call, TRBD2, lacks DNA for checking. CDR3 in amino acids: CASSSPGPIGREQYF.